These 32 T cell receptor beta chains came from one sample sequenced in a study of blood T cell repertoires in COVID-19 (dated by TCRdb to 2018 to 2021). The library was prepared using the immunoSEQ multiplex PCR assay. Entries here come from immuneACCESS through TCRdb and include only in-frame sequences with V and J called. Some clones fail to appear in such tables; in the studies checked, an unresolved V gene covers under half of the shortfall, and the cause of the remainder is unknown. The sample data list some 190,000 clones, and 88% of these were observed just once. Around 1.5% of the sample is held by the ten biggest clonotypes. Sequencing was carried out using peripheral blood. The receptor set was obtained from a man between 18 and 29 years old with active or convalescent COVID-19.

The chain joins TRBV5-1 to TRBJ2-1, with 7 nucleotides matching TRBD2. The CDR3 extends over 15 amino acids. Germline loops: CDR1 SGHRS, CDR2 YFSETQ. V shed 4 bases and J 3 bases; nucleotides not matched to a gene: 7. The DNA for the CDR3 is TGCGCCAGCAGCCGGTGGGAGGGAGGCTACAATGAGCAGTTCTTC. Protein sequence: CASSRWEGGYNEQFF.

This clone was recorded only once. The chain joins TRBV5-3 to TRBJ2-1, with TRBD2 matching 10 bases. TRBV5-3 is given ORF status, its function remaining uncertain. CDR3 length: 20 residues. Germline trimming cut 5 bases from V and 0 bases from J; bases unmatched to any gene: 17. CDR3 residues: CARSPLEVAGGKSSYNEQFF. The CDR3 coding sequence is TGTGCCAGAAGTCCCCTTGAAGTAGCGGGAGGTAAGAGCTCCTACAATGAGCAGTTCTTC.

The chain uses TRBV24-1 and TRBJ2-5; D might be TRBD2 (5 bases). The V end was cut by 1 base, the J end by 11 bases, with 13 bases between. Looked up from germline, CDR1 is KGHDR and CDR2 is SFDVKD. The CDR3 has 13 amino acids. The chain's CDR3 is CATSDFLDRGQYF. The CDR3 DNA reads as TGTGCCACCAGTGATTTCCTGGACCGGGGTCAGTACTTC.

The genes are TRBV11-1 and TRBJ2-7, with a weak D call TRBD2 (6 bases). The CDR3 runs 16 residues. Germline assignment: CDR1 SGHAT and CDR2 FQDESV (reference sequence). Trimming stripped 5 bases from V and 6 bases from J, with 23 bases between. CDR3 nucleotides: TGTGCCAGCAGCCCCAACCCACGAGGAGGGACCCGCGAGCAGTACTTC. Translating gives CASSPNPRGGTREQYF.

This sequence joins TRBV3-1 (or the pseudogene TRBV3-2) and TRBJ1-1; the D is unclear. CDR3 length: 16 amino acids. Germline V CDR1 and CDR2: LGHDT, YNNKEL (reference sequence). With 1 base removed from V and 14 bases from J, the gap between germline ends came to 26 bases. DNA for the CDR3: TGTGCCAGCAGCCAAGTCACGACTGGAACTTTTTATCTGCTGTTCTTT. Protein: CASSQVTTGTFYLLFF.

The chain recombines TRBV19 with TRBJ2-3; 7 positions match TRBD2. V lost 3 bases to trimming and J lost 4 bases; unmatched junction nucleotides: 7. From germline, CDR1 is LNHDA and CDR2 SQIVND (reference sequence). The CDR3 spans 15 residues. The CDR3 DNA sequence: TGTGCCAGTAGTATCGGAGGCGGGAGCGCAGATACGCAGTATTTT. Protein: CASSIGGGSADTQYF.

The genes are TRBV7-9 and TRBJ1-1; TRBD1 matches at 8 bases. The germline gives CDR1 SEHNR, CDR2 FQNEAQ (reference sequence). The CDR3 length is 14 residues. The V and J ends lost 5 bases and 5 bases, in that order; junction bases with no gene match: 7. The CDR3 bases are TGTGCCAGCAGCCAGGGGGCGGGAGGGACTGAAGCTTTCTTT. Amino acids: CASSQGAGGTEAFF.

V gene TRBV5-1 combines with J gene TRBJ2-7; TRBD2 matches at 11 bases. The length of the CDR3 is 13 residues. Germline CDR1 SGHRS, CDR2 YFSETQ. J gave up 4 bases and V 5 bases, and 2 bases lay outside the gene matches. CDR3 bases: TGCGCCAGCAGACTAGCGGGAGCTTACGAGCAGTACTTC. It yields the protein CASRLAGAYEQYF. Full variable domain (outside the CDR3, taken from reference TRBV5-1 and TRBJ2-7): KAGVTQTPRYLIKTRGQQVTLSCSPISGHRSVSWYQQTPGQGLQFLFEYFSETQRNKGNFPGRFSGRQFSNSRSEMNVSTLELGDSALYLCASRLAGAYEQYFGPGTRLTVT.

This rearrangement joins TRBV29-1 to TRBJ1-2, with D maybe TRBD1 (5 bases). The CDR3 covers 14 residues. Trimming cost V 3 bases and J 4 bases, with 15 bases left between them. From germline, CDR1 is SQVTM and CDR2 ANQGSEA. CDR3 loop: CSVDPGGRPYGYTF. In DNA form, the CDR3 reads TGCAGCGTTGACCCGGGGGGACGTCCCTATGGCTACACCTTC.

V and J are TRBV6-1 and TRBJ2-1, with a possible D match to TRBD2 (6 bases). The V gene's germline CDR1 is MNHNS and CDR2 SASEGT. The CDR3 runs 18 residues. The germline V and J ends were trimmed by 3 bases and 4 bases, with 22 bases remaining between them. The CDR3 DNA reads TGTGCCAGCAGTGATTCCTCCTACGGGAAGGGGACTTACAATGAGCAGTTCTTC. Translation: CASSDSSYGKGTYNEQFF.

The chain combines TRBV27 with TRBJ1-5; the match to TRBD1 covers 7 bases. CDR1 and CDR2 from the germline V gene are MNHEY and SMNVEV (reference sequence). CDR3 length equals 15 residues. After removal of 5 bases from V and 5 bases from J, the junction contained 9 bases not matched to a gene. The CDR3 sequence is CASSPTRDSYQPQHF. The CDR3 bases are TGTGCCAGCAGTCCAACCCGGGACAGCTATCAGCCCCAGCATTTT.

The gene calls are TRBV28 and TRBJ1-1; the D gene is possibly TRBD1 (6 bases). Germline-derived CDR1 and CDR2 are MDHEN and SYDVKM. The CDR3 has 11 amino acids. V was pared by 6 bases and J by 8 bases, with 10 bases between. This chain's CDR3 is CASRQGPEAFF. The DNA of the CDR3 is TGTGCCAGCAGACAGGGCCCAGAAGCTTTCTTT.

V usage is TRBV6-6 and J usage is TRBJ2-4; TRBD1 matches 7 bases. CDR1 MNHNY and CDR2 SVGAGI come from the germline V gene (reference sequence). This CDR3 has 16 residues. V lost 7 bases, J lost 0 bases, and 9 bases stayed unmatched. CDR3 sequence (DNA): TGTGCCAGCAACCAACAGGGGTCCTTAGCCAAAAACATTCAGTACTTC. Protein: CASNQQGSLAKNIQYF.

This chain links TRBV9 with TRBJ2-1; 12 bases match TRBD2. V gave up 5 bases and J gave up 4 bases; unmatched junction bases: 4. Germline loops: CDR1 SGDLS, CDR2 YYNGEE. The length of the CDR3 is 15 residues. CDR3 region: CASSTGLAGYNEQFF. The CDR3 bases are TGTGCCAGCAGTACGGGACTAGCGGGTTACAATGAGCAGTTCTTC. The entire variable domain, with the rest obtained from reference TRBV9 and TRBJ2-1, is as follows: DSGVTQTPKHLITATGQRVTLRCSPRSGDLSVYWYQQSLDQGLQFLIQYYNGEERAKGNILERFSAQQFPDLHSELNLSSLELGDSALYFCASSTGLAGYNEQFFGPGTRLTVL.

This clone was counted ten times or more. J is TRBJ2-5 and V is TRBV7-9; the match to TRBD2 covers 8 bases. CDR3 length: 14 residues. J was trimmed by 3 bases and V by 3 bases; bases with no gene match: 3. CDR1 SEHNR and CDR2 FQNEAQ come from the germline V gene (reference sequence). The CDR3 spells CASSFYGGEETQYF. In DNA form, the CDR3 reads TGTGCCAGCAGCTTTTACGGGGGGGAAGAGACCCAGTACTTC.

CDR3 coding DNA: TGTGCCAGCAGTGAGGGGGCAGGAGCCAAAAACATTCAGTACTTC. It specifies CASSEGAGAKNIQYF. The chain uses TRBV2 and TRBJ2-4; TRBD1 is a possible D gene (6 bases). Trimming took 3 bases from V and 0 from J, leaving 9 bases between them. Germline V gene sequence: CDR1 SNHLY, CDR2 FYNNEI. The CDR3 totals 15 residues.

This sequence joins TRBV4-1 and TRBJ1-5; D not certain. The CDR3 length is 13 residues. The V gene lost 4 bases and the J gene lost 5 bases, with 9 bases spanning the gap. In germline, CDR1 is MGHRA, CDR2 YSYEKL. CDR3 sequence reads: CASSPRGHQPQHF. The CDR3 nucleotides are TGCGCCAGCAGCCCGCGGGGTCATCAGCCCCAGCATTTT.

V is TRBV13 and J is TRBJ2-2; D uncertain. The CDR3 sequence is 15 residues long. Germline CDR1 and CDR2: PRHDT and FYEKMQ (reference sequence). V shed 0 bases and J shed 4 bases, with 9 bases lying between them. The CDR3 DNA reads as TGTGCCAGCAGCTTAGGGCCTGAGGTCACCGGGGAGCTGTTTTTT. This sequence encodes CASSLGPEVTGELFF.

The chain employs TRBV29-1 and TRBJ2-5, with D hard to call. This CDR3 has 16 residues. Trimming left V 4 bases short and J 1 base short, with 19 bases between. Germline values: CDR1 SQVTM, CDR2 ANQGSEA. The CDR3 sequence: CSVVGLAGNTQETQYF. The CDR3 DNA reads TGCAGCGTTGTTGGTTTGGCAGGCAACACCCAAGAGACCCAGTACTTC.

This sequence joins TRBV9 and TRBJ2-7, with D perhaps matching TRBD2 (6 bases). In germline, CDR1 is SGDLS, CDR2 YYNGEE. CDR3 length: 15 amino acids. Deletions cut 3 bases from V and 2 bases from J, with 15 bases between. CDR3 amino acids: CASSAGLSGPYEQYF. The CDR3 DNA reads TGTGCCAGCAGCGCTGGACTATCAGGACCCTACGAGCAGTACTTC.

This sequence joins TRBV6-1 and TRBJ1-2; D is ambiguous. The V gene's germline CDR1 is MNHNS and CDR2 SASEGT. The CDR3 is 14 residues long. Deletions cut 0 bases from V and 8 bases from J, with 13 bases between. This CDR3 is CASSEARRGGGYTF. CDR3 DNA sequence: TGTGCCAGCAGTGAAGCGCGCCGGGGAGGGGGCTACACCTTC.

CDR3 nucleotide sequence: TGTGCCAGCAGCTCTGGACAGTCTGGGGTTTATGGCTACACCTTC. Its protein product is CASSSGQSGVYGYTF. The chain recombines TRBV7-9 with TRBJ1-2; a weak D match, TRBD1 (6 bases). Germline lookup yields CDR1 SEHNR and CDR2 FQNEAQ (reference sequence). Trimming pared 4 bases from V and 5 bases from J, leaving 17 bases between. The CDR3 length is 15 residues.

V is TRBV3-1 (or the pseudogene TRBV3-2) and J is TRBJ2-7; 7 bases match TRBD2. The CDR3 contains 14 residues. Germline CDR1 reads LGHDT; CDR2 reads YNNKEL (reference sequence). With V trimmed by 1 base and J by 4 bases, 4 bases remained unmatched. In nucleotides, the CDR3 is TGTGCCAGCAGCCAAGGCGGGAGTCTTTACGAGCAGTACTTC. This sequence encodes CASSQGGSLYEQYF.

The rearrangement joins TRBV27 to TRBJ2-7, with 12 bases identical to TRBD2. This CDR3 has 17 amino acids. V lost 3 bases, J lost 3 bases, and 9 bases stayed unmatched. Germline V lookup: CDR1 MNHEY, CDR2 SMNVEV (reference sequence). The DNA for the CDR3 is TGTGCCAGCAGTTTCTTGACTAGCGGGAGATTGGGCTACGAGCAGTACTTC. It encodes CASSFLTSGRLGYEQYF.

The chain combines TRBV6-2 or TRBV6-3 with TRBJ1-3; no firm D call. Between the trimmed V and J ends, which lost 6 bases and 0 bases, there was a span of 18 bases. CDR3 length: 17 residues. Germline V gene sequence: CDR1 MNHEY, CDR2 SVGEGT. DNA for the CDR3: TGTGCCAGCAGCGTGTGGGGTCAAGGACTCTCTGGAAACACCATATATTTT. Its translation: CASSVWGQGLSGNTIYF.

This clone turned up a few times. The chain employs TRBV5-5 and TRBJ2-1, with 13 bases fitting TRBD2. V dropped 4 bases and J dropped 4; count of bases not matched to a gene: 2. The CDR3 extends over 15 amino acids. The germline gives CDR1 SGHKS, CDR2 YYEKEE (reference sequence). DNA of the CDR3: TGTGCCAGCAGCCGGACTAGCGGGAGTTACAATGAGCAGTTCTTC. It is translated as CASSRTSGSYNEQFF.

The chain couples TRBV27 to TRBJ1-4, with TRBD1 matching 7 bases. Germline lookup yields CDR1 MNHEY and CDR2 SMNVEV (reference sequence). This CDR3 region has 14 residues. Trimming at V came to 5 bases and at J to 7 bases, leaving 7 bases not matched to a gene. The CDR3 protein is CASSTHRGSEKLFF. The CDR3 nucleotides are TGTGCCAGCAGTACACACAGGGGCAGTGAAAAACTGTTTTTT.

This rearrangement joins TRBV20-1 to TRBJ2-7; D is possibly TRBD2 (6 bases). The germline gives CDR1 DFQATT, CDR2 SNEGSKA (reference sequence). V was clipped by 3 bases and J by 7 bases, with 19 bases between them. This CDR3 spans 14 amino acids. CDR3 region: CSASKGGDVLEQYF. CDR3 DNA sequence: TGCAGTGCTAGTAAGGGCGGGGACGTGTTGGAGCAGTACTTC.

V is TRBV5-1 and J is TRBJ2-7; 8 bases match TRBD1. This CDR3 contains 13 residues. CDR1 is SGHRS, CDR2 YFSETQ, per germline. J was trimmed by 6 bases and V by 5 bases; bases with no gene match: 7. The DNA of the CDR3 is TGCGCCAGCAGGCAGACAGGGGTCGGCGAGCAGTACTTC. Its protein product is CASRQTGVGEQYF.

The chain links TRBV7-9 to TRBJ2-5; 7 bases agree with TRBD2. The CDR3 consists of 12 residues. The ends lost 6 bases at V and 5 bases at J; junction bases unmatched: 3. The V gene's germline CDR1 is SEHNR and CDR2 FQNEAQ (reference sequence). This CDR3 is CASSGSGETQYF. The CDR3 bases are TGTGCCAGCAGTGGTAGCGGGGAGACCCAGTACTTC.

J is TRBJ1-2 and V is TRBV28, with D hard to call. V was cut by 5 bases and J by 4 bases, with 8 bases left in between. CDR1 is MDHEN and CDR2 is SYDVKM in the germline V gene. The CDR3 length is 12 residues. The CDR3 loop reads CASSPPGYGYTF. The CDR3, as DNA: TGTGCCAGCAGTCCCCCCGGCTATGGCTACACCTTC.

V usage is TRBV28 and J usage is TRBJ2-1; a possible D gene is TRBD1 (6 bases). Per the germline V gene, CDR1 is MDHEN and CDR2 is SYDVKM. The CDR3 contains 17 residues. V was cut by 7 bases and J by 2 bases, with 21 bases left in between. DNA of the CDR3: TGTGCCAGCAACCCCCTCACCGCCCGGGACACCTACAATGAGCAGTTCTTC. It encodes CASNPLTARDTYNEQFF.